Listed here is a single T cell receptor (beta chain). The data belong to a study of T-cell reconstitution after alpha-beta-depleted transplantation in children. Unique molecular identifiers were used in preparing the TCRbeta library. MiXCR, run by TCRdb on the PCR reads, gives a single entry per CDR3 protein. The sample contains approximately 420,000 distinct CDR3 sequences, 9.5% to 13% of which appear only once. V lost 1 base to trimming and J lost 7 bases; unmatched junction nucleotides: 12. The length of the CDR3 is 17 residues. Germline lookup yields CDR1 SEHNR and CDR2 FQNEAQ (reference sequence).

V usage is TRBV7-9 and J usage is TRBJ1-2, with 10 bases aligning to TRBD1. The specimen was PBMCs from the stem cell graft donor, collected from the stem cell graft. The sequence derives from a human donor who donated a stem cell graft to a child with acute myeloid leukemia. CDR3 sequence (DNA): TGTGCCAGCAGCTTAGGTGGGACAGGGGTTCTCGGAAGTGGCTACACCTTC. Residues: CASSLGGTGVLGSGYTF.